The present TCR beta chain was sequenced within a study of blood T cells in healthy people across ages. Study in general: With template switching, about one barcoded beta molecule was captured per two T cells. Study-wide points: Total diversity from one million sequenced T cells was likely underestimated.

A second about 6 to 12 cycle PCR used barcoded and J-beta primers. TCRdb ran MiXCR on the 5' RACE reads and lists one entry per CDR3 protein. The sample includes 650,000 to 1,000,000 distinct CDR3 sequences, around 50% of them seen just once. Germline assignment: CDR1 DFQATT and CDR2 SNEGSKA (reference sequence). V gave up 5 bases and J gave up 6 bases; unmatched junction bases: 7. This CDR3 is built from 13 residues. This clonotype was detected ten times or more. Its matching antigen is unknown. This TCR was recovered from a man aged 80 or over in good health. This sequence joins TRBV20-1 and TRBJ2-4, with 7 bases identical to TRBD1. What was sequenced was blood. The CDR3 region is CSAPGQAGNIQYF. CDR3 nucleotides: TGCAGTGCTCCAGGACAGGCGGGAAACATTCAGTACTTC.